Included here is one TCR beta chain sequence, with context. What it recognizes is unknown. Measured with immunoSEQ multiplex PCR; TCRdb has only the in-frame clones, and not every one. Found here are 75,000 to 90,000 clones, over 70% of them singletons; the top ten hold around 1.5%. The data were taken from a study of lymphopenia after photon versus proton radiotherapy. Study outcomes and limitations: Authors raise, but do not show, better survival with proton therapy. Photon-treated patients lost naive T cells and TCR diversity; proton-treated stayed stable. Larger post-nadir TCR diversity loss correlated inversely with survival in deceased patients. Post-nadir diversity loss with photons came from oligoclonal expansion, particularly CD8+ Temra cells.

The input for sequencing was peripheral blood, taken from a patient treated with proton-based radiotherapy. This receptor was identified in a man aged 60-69 years with pancreatic cancer.

The CDR3 spells CASSLSGGLRETQYF. CDR3 nucleotide sequence: TGTGCCAGCAGCCTCTCAGGGGGTTTGAGGGAGACCCAGTACTTC. The chain combines TRBV7-9 with TRBJ2-5; TRBD1 agrees at 7 bases. Germline values: CDR1 SEHNR, CDR2 FQNEAQ (reference sequence). CDR3 length: 15 amino acids. Trimming at V came to 5 bases and at J to 5 bases, leaving 11 bases not matched to a gene.